The 30 T cell receptor beta chains below were found in one sample sequenced in a study of cytomegalovirus exposure and HLA in healthy donors. Amplification used 60 Vbeta primers and 13 Jbeta primers. Some clones are missing from TCRdb's copy, which holds only in-frame ones; the method was immunoSEQ multiplex PCR. Found here are roughly 100,000 clones, more than 60% of them singletons; the top ten hold 6.1%. The sequenced sample consisted of PBMCs. The source of these receptors is a woman in her forties or fifties in good health and CMV-seropositive.

The chain joins TRBV7-9 to TRBJ1-2, with D hard to call. The CDR3 runs 14 residues. Germline V gene data show CDR1 as SEHNR and CDR2 as FQNEAQ (reference sequence). Trimming pared 5 bases from V and 2 bases from J, leaving 12 bases between. CDR3 protein: CASSPIPPNYGYTF. In DNA, the CDR3 is TGTGCCAGCAGCCCTATACCCCCGAACTATGGCTACACCTTC. Supplemented by reference TRBV7-9 and TRBJ1-2, the full variable domain reads DTGVSQNPRHKITKRGQNVTFRCDPISEHNRLYWYRQTLGQGPEFLTYFQNEAQLEKSRLLSDRFSAERPKGSFSTLEIQRTEQGDSAMYLCASSPIPPNYGYTFGSGTRLTVV.

The rearrangement joins TRBV30 to TRBJ2-5, with 11 bases that match TRBD1. This CDR3 has 15 amino acids. CDR1 GTSNPN and CDR2 SVGIG come from the germline V gene (reference sequence). J lost 2 bases, V lost 2 bases, and 4 bases had no gene match. CDR3 protein: CAWSIGQGAQETQYF. The CDR3 region has the DNA TGTGCCTGGAGTATAGGACAGGGGGCGCAAGAGACCCAGTACTTC. Variable domain in full (rest from reference TRBV30 and TRBJ2-5): SQTIHQWPATLVQPVGSPLSLECTVEGTSNPNLYWYRQAAGRGLQLLFYSVGIGQISSEVPQNLSASRPQDRQFILSSKKLLLSDSGFYLCAWSIGQGAQETQYFGPGTRLLVL.

This rearrangement joins TRBV19 to TRBJ1-4; 7 bases align to TRBD1. Trimming removed 1 base from V and 5 bases from J; junction bases left unmatched: 13. The CDR3 runs to 18 residues. CDR1 and CDR2 (germline): LNHDA, SQIVND (reference sequence). The CDR3 reads CASSIGGGVSGFNEKLFF. CDR3 nucleotides: TGTGCCAGTAGTATAGGAGGGGGCGTGAGTGGATTCAATGAAAAACTGTTTTTT.

V is TRBV18 and J is TRBJ1-1; no firm D call. Trimming took 1 base from V and 2 from J, leaving 8 bases between them. The CDR3 has 14 amino acids. Germline values: CDR1 KGHSH, CDR2 LQKENI. This CDR3 reads CASSPLLSNTEAFF. Written as DNA, the CDR3 is TGTGCCAGCTCACCACTCCTTAGCAACACTGAAGCTTTCTTT.

The rearrangement links TRBV28 to TRBJ2-7; no clear D. Trimming shortened V by 7 bases and J by 6 bases, and 13 bases separated the two germline ends. Germline assignment: CDR1 MDHEN and CDR2 SYDVKM. CDR3 size: 12 residues. CDR3: CASTLSGGEQYF. For the CDR3, the DNA is TGTGCCAGCACCCTGTCGGGTGGCGAGCAGTACTTC.

The V gene is TRBV6-4, the J gene TRBJ1-1; D is unclear. The CDR3 has 13 residues. CDR1 and CDR2 from the germline V gene are MRHNA and SNTAGT. The V end was cut by 3 bases, the J end by 1 base, with 6 bases between. Written as DNA, the CDR3 is TGTGCCAGCAGTGAGGAGGGGAACACTGAAGCTTTCTTT. Translation gives CASSEEGNTEAFF.

This sequence joins TRBV7-2 and TRBJ1-5; D call uncertain. V lost 4 bases to trimming and J lost 0 bases, with 4 bases between them. CDR3 length equals 13 residues. CDR1 and CDR2 from the germline V gene are SGHTA and FQGNSA. The CDR3 DNA reads TGTGCCAGCAGCTCAGGTAGCAATCAGCCCCAGCATTTT. Translating gives CASSSGSNQPQHF. Variable domain in full (rest from reference TRBV7-2 and TRBJ1-5): GAGVSQSPSNKVTEKGKDVELRCDPISGHTALYWYRQSLGQGLEFLIYFQGNSAPDKSGLPSDRFSAERTGGSVSTLTIQRTQQEDSAVYLCASSSGSNQPQHFGDGTRLSIL.

This clone appeared a few times. The chain is built from TRBV30 and TRBJ1-2; 10 nucleotides align to TRBD1. V lost 0 bases to trimming and J lost 2 bases; unmatched junction nucleotides: 12. Germline CDR1 reads GTSNPN; CDR2 reads SVGIG (reference sequence). The CDR3 spans 18 residues. CDR3 protein: CAWSVPLGQGIANYGYTF. The DNA for the CDR3 is TGTGCCTGGAGTGTACCGTTGGGACAGGGGATCGCGAACTATGGCTACACCTTC.

The chain employs TRBV6-4 and TRBJ2-5; a weak D match, TRBD1 (6 bases). The CDR3 sequence is 12 residues long. Per the germline V gene, CDR1 is MRHNA and CDR2 is SNTAGT. Trimming removed 4 bases from V and 5 bases from J, with 8 bases in between. As DNA, the CDR3 is TGTGCCAGCAGTGGGGGGCGGGAGACCCAGTACTTC. Translating it yields CASSGGRETQYF.

This clone was detected a few times. The gene calls are TRBV4-3 and TRBJ1-6; the match to TRBD1 covers 7 bases. The ends lost 0 bases at V and 7 bases at J; junction bases unmatched: 6. CDR1 and CDR2 from the germline V gene are LGHNA and YSLEER. The length of the CDR3 is 16 residues. The CDR3 is CASSQDATGDNSPLHF. CDR3 coding DNA: TGCGCCAGCAGCCAAGACGCCACAGGGGACAATTCACCCCTCCACTTT.

In its sample, this clone was seen a few times. This CDR3 reads CASIESLVSTEAFF. In DNA, the CDR3 is TGTGCCAGCATTGAATCCCTGGTCAGCACTGAAGCTTTCTTT. The chain is built from TRBV6-5 and TRBJ1-1; no firm D call. Germline V gene sequence: CDR1 MNHEY, CDR2 SVGAGI. The CDR3 has 14 amino acids. Trimming removed 7 bases from V and 4 bases from J, with 16 bases in between.

J is TRBJ1-2 and V is TRBV7-8; 11 bases agree with TRBD1. After removal of 4 bases from V and 7 bases from J, the junction contained 5 bases not matched to a gene. The CDR3 is made up of 14 amino acids. Germline values: CDR1 SGHVS, CDR2 FQNEAQ. The CDR3 sequence: CASSYRDRGFGYTF. The CDR3 region has the DNA TGTGCCAGCAGCTATCGGGACAGGGGGTTTGGCTACACCTTC.

The sample holds a few counts of this clone. The chain joins TRBV9 to TRBJ2-1; a weak D match, TRBD1 (6 bases). Trimming removed 2 bases from V and 4 bases from J, with 10 bases in between. The germline gives CDR1 SGDLS, CDR2 YYNGEE. The CDR3 runs to 14 residues. This CDR3 reads CASSVDRVYNEQFF. The CDR3 DNA follows: TGTGCCAGCAGCGTGGACAGAGTGTACAATGAGCAGTTCTTC.

The chain recombines TRBV9 with TRBJ2-5, with 14 bases identical to TRBD2. Trimming cost V 2 bases and J 4 bases; bases outside gene matches: 10. From germline, CDR1 is SGDLS and CDR2 YYNGEE. There are 18 residues in the CDR3. The CDR3 bases are TGTGCCAGCAGCGTGGGGGGACTAGCGGGGGCCTCCCCAGAGACCCAGTACTTC. Translating it yields CASSVGGLAGASPETQYF. The full variable domain, its missing parts supplied by reference TRBV9 and TRBJ2-5, is DSGVTQTPKHLITATGQRVTLRCSPRSGDLSVYWYQQSLDQGLQFLIQYYNGEERAKGNILERFSAQQFPDLHSELNLSSLELGDSALYFCASSVGGLAGASPETQYFGPGTRLLVL.

The sample holds a few counts of this clone. This chain connects TRBV5-5 to TRBJ1-6; TRBD1 matches at 9 bases. Germline V gives CDR1 SGHKS, CDR2 YYEKEE (reference sequence). The CDR3 is 16 amino acids. The J segment lost 7 bases and the V segment lost 4 bases, leaving 9 bases of the junction unmatched. CDR3 nucleotides: TGTGCCAGCAGCCCGGTTCCGGGACAGGGCAATTCACCCCTCCACTTT. It translates to CASSPVPGQGNSPLHF.

This clone is deemed medium-sized. The chain couples TRBV2 to TRBJ1-2, with TRBD1 matching 8 bases. V shed 1 base, J shed 4 bases, and the junction held 5 bases outside the gene matches. CDR1 is SNHLY, CDR2 FYNNEI, per germline. The CDR3 contains 15 residues. CDR3 nucleotide sequence: TGTGCCAGCAGTGAAGGCAGGACAGGGTTCTATGGCTACACCTTC. Amino acid sequence: CASSEGRTGFYGYTF. The full variable domain, completed using reference TRBV2 and TRBJ1-2, is EPEVTQTPSHQVTQMGQEVILRCVPISNHLYFYWYRQILGQKVEFLVSFYNNEISEKSEIFDDQFSVERPDGSNFTLKIRSTKLEDSAMYFCASSEGRTGFYGYTFGSGTRLTVV.

A few counts support this clone. The junction departs from the called germline gene at one end, perhaps through a read error. The chain employs TRBV7-9 and TRBJ2-7; the D gene is possibly TRBD2 (5 bases). CDR3 length: 12 residues. CDR1 and CDR2 from the germline V gene are SEHNR and FQNEAQ (reference sequence). This CDR3 is CSSSFRDYEQYF. In DNA form, the CDR3 reads TGTTCCAGCAGCTTTCGGGACTACGAGCAGTACTTC.

V and J are TRBV27 and TRBJ1-4; 9 bases are a match to TRBD1. This CDR3 contains 19 residues. Germline V gene data show CDR1 as MNHEY and CDR2 as SMNVEV (reference sequence). Trimming took 8 bases from V and 6 from J; bases not matched to a gene: 22. The CDR3 region is CASRYAGQGRNVFDEKLFF. The DNA of the CDR3 is TGTGCCAGCCGATACGCCGGACAGGGGCGTAACGTATTCGATGAAAAACTGTTTTTT. The complete variable domain, with remaining parts taken from reference TRBV27 and TRBJ1-4, reads EAQVTQNPRYLITVTGKKLTVTCSQNMNHEYMSWYRQDPGLGLRQIYYSMNVEVTDKGDVPEGYKVSRKEKRNFPLILESPSPNQTSLYFCASRYAGQGRNVFDEKLFFGSGTQLSVL.

The chain carries TRBV2 and TRBJ2-3; TRBD1 matches at 8 bases. Germline V CDR1 and CDR2: SNHLY, FYNNEI. The J segment lost 4 bases and the V segment lost 7 bases, leaving 10 bases of the junction unmatched. The CDR3 is 15 amino acids. The CDR3 loop is CASTVDRAQADTQYF. The CDR3 DNA sequence: TGTGCCAGCACGGTGGACAGGGCGCAGGCAGATACGCAGTATTTT.

This sequence joins TRBV30 and TRBJ1-2; 10 bases are shared with TRBD1. CDR1 is GTSNPN and CDR2 is SVGIG in the germline V gene (reference sequence). The V gene end was trimmed by 8 bases and the J gene end by 2 bases; junction bases not matched to a gene: 8. CDR3 size: 14 residues. CDR3 region: CARRDRGGNYGYTF. The CDR3 DNA reads as TGTGCCAGACGGGACAGGGGAGGCAACTATGGCTACACCTTC.

V usage is TRBV6-5 and J usage is TRBJ2-7; 8 bases align to TRBD1. Germline assignment: CDR1 MNHEY and CDR2 SVGAGI. With V trimmed by 11 bases and J by 2 bases, 5 bases remained unmatched. CDR3 length equals 12 residues. The CDR3 sequence: CASRTGPYEQYF. CDR3 in DNA: TGTGCCTCTCGGACAGGGCCCTACGAGCAGTACTTC.

The genes are TRBV6-1 and TRBJ1-5, with a weak D call TRBD1 (5 bases). The CDR3 is 15 residues long. From germline, CDR1 is MNHNS and CDR2 SASEGT. With 4 bases removed from V and 5 bases from J, the gap between germline ends came to 15 bases. CDR3 in amino acids: CASSAGRTTDQPQHF. CDR3 in DNA: TGTGCCAGCAGTGCTGGCAGGACAACGGATCAGCCCCAGCATTTT.

V and J are TRBV28 and TRBJ2-6, with 8 positions matching TRBD1. CDR1 is MDHEN, CDR2 SYDVKM, per germline. This CDR3 has 16 amino acids. The J segment lost 0 bases and the V segment lost 8 bases, leaving 6 bases of the junction unmatched. Written as DNA, the CDR3 is TGTGCCAGCGGAATAACAGGGGGCTCTGGGGCCAACGTCCTGACTTTC. Translating it yields CASGITGGSGANVLTF. The whole variable domain, remainder taken from reference TRBV28 and TRBJ2-6, is DVKVTQSSRYLVKRTGEKVFLECVQDMDHENMFWYRQDPGLGLRLIYFSYDVKMKEKGDIPEGYSVSREKKERFSLILESASTNQTSMYLCASGITGGSGANVLTFGAGSRLTVL.

The chain couples TRBV7-9 to TRBJ2-5; D gene uncertain. Germline CDR1 is SEHNR and CDR2 is FQNEAQ (reference sequence). Trimming shortened V by 1 base and J by 2 bases, and 23 bases separated the two germline ends. The CDR3 has 19 amino acids. This CDR3 reads CASSLGHSQPSDLQETQYF. The CDR3 nucleotides are TGTGCCAGCAGCTTAGGACATTCACAGCCATCTGACCTACAAGAGACCCAGTACTTC.

This clone has a single count. The chain is built from TRBV7-8 and TRBJ2-5, with TRBD2 identical over 8 bases. CDR1 and CDR2 from the germline V gene are SGHVS and FQNEAQ. CDR3 length: 17 amino acids. The junction had 13 bases not matched to a gene; V was cut back by 5 bases and J by 2 bases. CDR3 sequence: CASSPLGERGIQETQYF. The CDR3 bases are TGTGCCAGCAGCCCTCTGGGGGAGCGGGGGATACAAGAGACCCAGTACTTC.

The chain couples TRBV4-2 to TRBJ2-3; 9 nucleotides align to TRBD2. With 0 bases clipped from V and 2 bases from J, the junction kept 6 bases outside the gene matches. CDR3 size: 17 residues. Germline CDR1 and CDR2: LGHNA and YNFKEQ. CDR3 in amino acids: CASSQDATSGHTDTQYF. For the CDR3, the DNA is TGTGCCAGCAGCCAAGATGCGACTAGCGGACACACAGATACGCAGTATTTT.

The chain is built from TRBV5-1 and TRBJ1-5; TRBD1 matches 9 bases. Germline V gene lookup returns CDR1 SGHRS and CDR2 YFSETQ. V was clipped by 0 bases and J by 5 bases; unmatched bases: 0. The CDR3 has 14 residues. CDR3 in amino acids: CASSLGTGDQPQHF. For the CDR3, the DNA is TGCGCCAGCAGCTTGGGGACAGGGGATCAGCCCCAGCATTTT.

This clone showed up just a few times. V usage is TRBV7-2 and J usage is TRBJ1-2, with 8 bases aligning to TRBD1. V trimming: 4 bases; J trimming: 7 bases; junction bases outside the gene matches: 8. From germline, CDR1 is SGHTA and CDR2 FQGNSA. The length of the CDR3 is 14 residues. This chain's CDR3 is CASSSYAGGFGYTF. The CDR3 DNA sequence: TGTGCCAGCAGCTCTTATGCAGGGGGCTTTGGCTACACCTTC. The complete variable domain, with remaining parts taken from reference TRBV7-2 and TRBJ1-2, reads GAGVSQSPSNKVTEKGKDVELRCDPISGHTALYWYRQSLGQGLEFLIYFQGNSAPDKSGLPSDRFSAERTGGSVSTLTIQRTQQEDSAVYLCASSSYAGGFGYTFGSGTRLTVV.

The rearrangement uses TRBV5-4 and TRBJ1-6; D is uncertain. This CDR3 comprises 15 residues. Germline V gene lookup returns CDR1 SGHNT and CDR2 YYREEE (reference sequence). Trimming left V 4 bases short and J 9 bases short, with 17 bases between. This CDR3 is CASSHSQMLTSPLHF. CDR3 DNA: TGTGCCAGCAGCCATTCCCAGATGCTTACTTCACCCCTCCACTTT.

This clone was picked up one time. The V and J genes are TRBV5-1 and TRBJ2-3; 14 nucleotides match TRBD2. V lost 4 bases and J lost 2; bases outside the gene matches: 12. CDR3 length equals 19 residues. Looked up from germline, CDR1 is SGHRS and CDR2 is YFSETQ. DNA of the CDR3: TGCGCCAGCAGCGCTGGACTAGCGGGGGGTACCATAAACACAGATACGCAGTATTTT. It encodes CASSAGLAGGTINTDTQYF.